The 30 T cell receptor beta chains below were found in one sample sequenced in a study of T cells in Graves' hyperthyroidism and ophthalmopathy. Amplification of TCR beta CDR3 regions was performed using RNA transcripts as template. When the TCR CDR3 underwent first-round RT-PCR, the HTBI primer set was used. TCRdb used MiXCR to reprocess the multiplex PCR reads, holding one entry per CDR3 protein. Here the sample spans about 690,000 distinct CDR3 sequences, around 15% being singletons. Sequenced: blood. The receptors originated from a man aged 50 to 60 with Graves' hyperthyroidism.

This clonotype appeared a few times. The chain combines TRBV24-1 with TRBJ2-1, with TRBD2 as a possible D gene (6 bases). The CDR3 loop spans 17 amino acids. The germline gives CDR1 KGHDR, CDR2 SFDVKD. The V end lost 4 bases, the J end lost 7 bases, and 22 bases lay between the germline ends. The CDR3 loop reads CATSDSSRDWKGNEQFF. In DNA, the CDR3 is TGTGCCACCAGTGACAGTAGCCGGGACTGGAAAGGGAATGAGCAGTTCTTC.

In this sample, this clonotype turned up many times. The CDR3 is CASSLVGKQYF. In nucleotides, the CDR3 is TGTGCCAGCAGCTTAGTAGGGAAGCAGTACTTC. The rearrangement uses TRBV7-2 and TRBJ2-7; no clear D gene. The CDR3 has 11 amino acids. V was clipped by 1 base and J by 8 bases, with 6 bases between them. Germline V gene data show CDR1 as SGHTA and CDR2 as FQGNSA.

This clonotype was detected only a few times. The genes are TRBV27 and TRBJ2-1; 7 bases line up with TRBD1. Germline CDR1 reads MNHEY; CDR2 reads SMNVEV (reference sequence). V shed 5 bases and J 8 bases; nucleotides not matched to a gene: 12. The CDR3 consists of 15 residues. The CDR3 protein is CASSPPLRGNDEQFF. The CDR3 DNA follows: TGTGCCAGCAGTCCCCCCCTCAGGGGGAACGATGAGCAGTTCTTC.

This clonotype was seen repeatedly, ten times or more. V and J are TRBV12-3 or TRBV12-4 and TRBJ2-3, with TRBD1 identical over 11 bases. The CDR3 has 17 amino acids. V lost 3 bases, J lost 2 bases, and 7 bases stayed unmatched. CDR3 residues: CASSFYRDRGFTDTQYF. In nucleotides, the CDR3 is TGTGCCAGCAGTTTCTACCGGGACAGGGGGTTCACAGATACGCAGTATTTT.

This clonotype was counted between two and nine times. The chain is built from TRBV5-1 and TRBJ2-7; possibly TRBD1 for D (5 bases). The CDR3 length is 15 residues. The germline gives CDR1 SGHRS, CDR2 YFSETQ. V lost 0 bases, J lost 3 bases, and 13 bases lay in between. The CDR3 here is CASSLVWGPSYEQYF. The CDR3 DNA is TGCGCCAGCAGCTTGGTGTGGGGCCCCAGCTACGAGCAGTACTTC.

This clonotype was recorded at least ten times. V is TRBV27 and J is TRBJ2-7; D gene uncertain. The CDR3 covers 13 residues. V was pared by 3 bases and J by 0 bases, with 6 bases between. The germline gives CDR1 MNHEY, CDR2 SMNVEV (reference sequence). CDR3 sequence: CASSFADSYEQYF. The CDR3 DNA sequence: TGTGCCAGCAGTTTTGCAGACTCCTACGAGCAGTACTTC.

This clonotype was seen repeatedly, ten times or more. V gene TRBV20-1 combines with J gene TRBJ2-7, with no clear D. Trimming pared 1 base from V and 1 base from J, leaving 14 bases between. CDR1 DFQATT and CDR2 SNEGSKA come from the germline V gene (reference sequence). This CDR3 comprises 15 residues. The CDR3 sequence: CSARGELAESYEQYF. The CDR3 DNA is TGCAGTGCTAGAGGGGAATTGGCGGAATCCTACGAGCAGTACTTC.

The genes are TRBV7-3 and TRBJ1-6; 8 positions match TRBD1. The ends lost 2 bases at V and 8 bases at J; junction bases unmatched: 5. The CDR3 is 15 amino acids. CDR1 and CDR2 (germline): SGHTA, FQGTGA. As DNA, the CDR3 is TGTGCCAGCAGCTTACCAGGGGGCCTGCATTCACCCCTCCACTTT. This encodes CASSLPGGLHSPLHF.

The DNA of the CDR3 is TGTGCCAGCAGAGAGGGGTCCTATGGCTACACCTTC. Its protein is CASREGSYGYTF. The chain combines TRBV12-3 or TRBV12-4 with TRBJ1-2, with a tentative D call TRBD1 (5 bases). The V end lost 6 bases, the J end lost 4 bases, and 9 bases lay between the germline ends. The CDR3 totals 12 residues.

A few counts support this clonotype. A much larger clone differs from this one at a single base, so this may be a read error. The rearrangement joins TRBV11-3 to TRBJ2-2; TRBD2 matches 12 bases. The CDR3 spans 16 residues. CDR1 is SGHNT, CDR2 YENEEA, per germline. The DNA for the CDR3 is TGTGCCAGCGGCTTAGGACTAGCGGGAAACACCGGGGAGCTGTTTTTT. Translation: CASGLGLAGNTGELFF.

This chain links TRBV19 with TRBJ1-5; D possibly corresponds to TRBD1 (6 bases). Trimming removed 2 bases from V and 1 base from J, with 15 bases in between. The CDR3 has 17 amino acids. In germline, CDR1 is LNHDA, CDR2 SQIVND (reference sequence). The DNA for the CDR3 is TGTGCCAGTAGTATATGGCGGGGGCGGTCGAGCAATCAGCCCCAGCATTTT. It is translated as CASSIWRGRSSNQPQHF. The entire variable domain, with the rest obtained from reference TRBV19 and TRBJ1-5, is as follows: DGGITQSPKYLFRKEGQNVTLSCEQNLNHDAMYWYRQDPGQGLRLIYYSQIVNDFQKGDIAEGYSVSREKKESFPLTVTSAQKNPTAFYLCASSIWRGRSSNQPQHFGDGTRLSIL.

This clonotype was counted ten times or more. The J gene is TRBJ2-5, the V gene TRBV30, with 8 bases that match TRBD1. The CDR3 has 14 residues. Germline CDR1 reads GTSNPN; CDR2 reads SVGIG (reference sequence). J gave up 5 bases and V 4 bases, and 9 bases lay outside the gene matches. CDR3 loop: CAWKDPGGGETQYF. CDR3 sequence (DNA): TGTGCCTGGAAGGATCCAGGGGGCGGCGAGACCCAGTACTTC.

This clonotype was recorded at least ten times. This chain connects TRBV19 to TRBJ1-4, with no clear D. V was shortened by 6 bases and J by 8 bases, with 19 bases between the two germline ends. Germline CDR1 LNHDA, CDR2 SQIVND (reference sequence). This CDR3 spans 15 amino acids. CDR3 bases: TGTGCCAGTAGGCCATCCGCGAGCATTAGAGAAAAACTGTTTTTT. Translating it yields CASRPSASIREKLFF.

The chain joins TRBV6-1 to TRBJ1-1, with D uncertain. Germline V gives CDR1 MNHNS, CDR2 SASEGT. The CDR3 has 14 amino acids. Between the trimmed V and J ends, which lost 2 bases and 4 bases, there was a span of 11 bases. The CDR3 here is CASSEQVGVTEAFF. The CDR3 DNA is TGTGCCAGCAGTGAACAGGTAGGAGTCACTGAAGCTTTCTTT.

This clonotype was seen more than once but under ten times. This chain links TRBV12-3 or TRBV12-4 with TRBJ1-5; 8 bases are a match to TRBD1. The trim removed 7 bases at V and 5 bases at J, leaving 10 bases unmatched. The CDR3 runs 15 residues. CDR3: CASIVGGQGDQPQHF. The CDR3 nucleotides are TGTGCCAGCATAGTTGGAGGACAGGGAGATCAGCCCCAGCATTTT.

This clonotype was recorded at least ten times. This sequence joins TRBV19 and TRBJ2-1, with TRBD2 matching 10 bases. Germline CDR1 LNHDA, CDR2 SQIVND (reference sequence). This CDR3 is 15 amino acids long. V lost 0 bases and J lost 9; bases outside the gene matches: 5. The CDR3 DNA reads as TGTGCCAGTAGTATAGAAGCGGGAGGGCCCAGTGAGCAGTTCTTC. It translates to CASSIEAGGPSEQFF.

This clonotype has only a few counts. The rearrangement links TRBV13 to TRBJ2-3; D remains unclear. Germline V gives CDR1 PRHDT, CDR2 FYEKMQ (reference sequence). The CDR3 contains 16 residues. The V end was cut by 5 bases, the J end by 5 bases, with 20 bases between. The CDR3 sequence: CASSPKLPRLGDTQYF. CDR3 nucleotide sequence: TGTGCCAGCAGCCCAAAACTACCCCGTCTGGGAGATACGCAGTATTTT.

The chain couples TRBV14 to TRBJ2-1, with 9 bases lining up with TRBD2. This CDR3 is 19 amino acids long. Per germline, CDR1 SGHDN and CDR2 FVKESK. The V gene end was trimmed by 4 bases and the J gene end by 9 bases; junction bases not matched to a gene: 22. The CDR3 loop reads CASSPFPSLAGLSRGEQFF. The CDR3 region has the DNA TGTGCCAGCAGCCCCTTCCCCTCTCTAGCGGGATTATCTCGTGGTGAGCAGTTCTTC.

Many counts were recorded for this clonotype. The chain links TRBV7-9 to TRBJ2-7, with TRBD1 identical over 9 bases. CDR3 length: 15 residues. The V gene's germline CDR1 is SEHNR and CDR2 FQNEAQ (reference sequence). The V segment lost 1 base and the J segment 5 bases; nucleotides outside the gene matches: 6. CDR3 DNA sequence: TGTGCCAGCAGCTTAGTTACAGGGGGCTACCACGAGCAGTACTTC. Its translation: CASSLVTGGYHEQYF.

In its sample, this clonotype was seen many times. This sequence joins TRBV18 and TRBJ2-5, with D perhaps TRBD1 (6 bases). Germline lookup yields CDR1 KGHSH and CDR2 LQKENI. Trimming removed 6 bases at V and 1 base at J, with 9 bases between. This CDR3 spans 13 amino acids. CDR3 residues: CASSTGTQETQYF. DNA of the CDR3: TGTGCCAGCTCTACAGGGACCCAAGAGACCCAGTACTTC.

This clonotype was counted at least ten times. The chain joins TRBV2 to TRBJ1-4, with TRBD1 as a possible D gene (6 bases). The CDR3 runs 14 residues. V lost 6 bases and J lost 8, with 16 bases in between. Germline CDR1 SNHLY, CDR2 FYNNEI. CDR3 sequence (DNA): TGTGCCAGCAGACAGGGACATCCAGAGGAAAAACTGTTTTTT. Its protein is CASRQGHPEEKLFF.

There are many counts of this clonotype. V is TRBV14 and J is TRBJ1-4; D gene uncertain. The CDR3 has 14 amino acids. Germline-derived CDR1 and CDR2 are SGHDN and FVKESK. Between the trimmed V and J ends, which lost 4 bases and 5 bases, there was a span of 11 bases. The CDR3 sequence: CASSLRASNEKLFF. The CDR3 DNA reads as TGTGCCAGCAGCCTCAGAGCTTCAAATGAAAAACTGTTTTTT.

This clonotype was seen at least ten times. The chain couples TRBV28 to TRBJ2-7; D uncertain. Trimming left V 6 bases short and J 0 bases short, with 12 bases between. This CDR3 region has 14 residues. Germline V gene lookup returns CDR1 MDHEN and CDR2 SYDVKM. CDR3 DNA sequence: TGTGCCAGCAGGCTGATGGAACCCTCCTACGAGCAGTACTTC. This encodes CASRLMEPSYEQYF.

The chain couples TRBV18 to TRBJ2-7; 9 nucleotides align to TRBD1. Germline V CDR1 and CDR2: KGHSH, LQKENI. Unmatched junction bases numbered 8, after V lost 3 bases and J lost 2 bases. This CDR3 is 16 amino acids long. The CDR3 nucleotides read TGTGCCAGCTCACCCACCGGGACAGGGAGCCCCTACGAGCAGTACTTC. It specifies CASSPTGTGSPYEQYF.

The chain uses TRBV15 and TRBJ1-5; the D is unclear. The germline CDR1 and CDR2 sequences are LNHNV and YYDKDF (reference sequence). Trimming pared 5 bases from V and 2 bases from J, leaving 13 bases between. The CDR3 is 15 residues long. CDR3 nucleotides: TGTGCCACCAGCCAATCCTACGAGGGCAATCAGCCCCAGCATTTT. Amino acids: CATSQSYEGNQPQHF. Based on the CDR3 plus reference TRBV15 and TRBJ1-5, the full variable domain is DAMVIQNPRYQVTQFGKPVTLSCSQTLNHNVMYWYQQKSSQAPKLLFHYYDKDFNNEADTPDNFQSRRPNTSFCFLDIRSPGLGDTAMYLCATSQSYEGNQPQHFGDGTRLSIL.

This clonotype came up a few times. A read error is possible here, since a much larger clone lies one base away. Because it lacks the conserved phenylalanine or tryptophan at the end, this CDR3 is likely a read error. The DNA for the CDR3 is TGTGCCAGCAGCTTAGAGGGGGGTTCACCCCTCCACTCT. Translated, it gives CASSLEGGSPLHS. The chain carries TRBV11-2 and TRBJ1-6; a possible D gene is TRBD1 (5 bases). Germline assignment: CDR1 SGHAT and CDR2 FQNNGV. Trimming shortened V by 0 bases and J by 9 bases, and 6 bases separated the two germline ends. CDR3 size: 13 residues.

This clonotype has a handful of counts. The chain joins TRBV7-9 to TRBJ2-7, with 8 positions matching TRBD2. Trimming cost V 5 bases and J 2 bases; bases outside gene matches: 5. In germline, CDR1 is SEHNR, CDR2 FQNEAQ (reference sequence). This CDR3 comprises 14 residues. CDR3 DNA: TGTGCCAGCAGCCGGGAGGGACCAGCCTACGAGCAGTACTTC. This codes for CASSREGPAYEQYF.

This clonotype was observed at least ten times. The chain joins TRBV5-1 to TRBJ2-7; tentative D call: TRBD1 (6 bases). This CDR3 spans 13 amino acids. Germline values: CDR1 SGHRS, CDR2 YFSETQ. V lost 4 bases and J lost 6, with 14 bases in between. The CDR3 DNA is TGCGCCAGCAGCGAAAACACAGGGCTCGAGCAGTACTTC. This gives the protein CASSENTGLEQYF.

This clonotype was counted ten times or more. The chain combines TRBV6-1 with TRBJ2-2; TRBD2 is a possible D gene (6 bases). The V and J ends lost 2 bases and 5 bases respectively, with 9 bases between them. Germline assignment: CDR1 MNHNS and CDR2 SASEGT. This CDR3 region has 14 residues. For the CDR3, the DNA is TGTGCCAGCAGTGAACTAGCGCGAACCGGGGAGCTGTTTTTT. Translated: CASSELARTGELFF.

The rearrangement uses TRBV10-1 and TRBJ2-2; 7 positions agree with TRBD1. The length of the CDR3 is 14 residues. The J segment lost 3 bases and the V segment lost 8 bases, leaving 6 bases of the junction unmatched. Germline V gene sequence: CDR1 WNHNN, CDR2 SYGVQD (reference sequence). The CDR3 here is CASQQGFDTGELFF. Here the CDR3 DNA reads TGCGCCAGCCAACAGGGGTTTGACACCGGGGAGCTGTTTTTT.